The rows below give T cell receptor beta chains drawn from one sample of a study of CD8 T cells in Susac syndrome. MiXCR, applied by TCRdb to the immunoSEQ multiplex PCR reads, yields one record per CDR3 protein. Of about 190,000 distinct CDR3 sequences in the sample, approximately 95% are singletons; the top ten hold around 0.096%. Sequencing was done on a sample of CD4+ T cells from PBMCs. The receptors originated from a human donor in good health. Both conserved end residues are part of each CDR3. The D gene is left open where the match is weak. Rows may omit the clone size; those that give it use once, few, many or a size class.

V gene	J gene	D gene	clone size	CDR3 DNA	CDR3 protein
TRBV5-1	TRBJ2-7	TRBD2	NA	TGCGCCAGCAGCTTGGAGGAGCGGGGGGCCATGAGGGAGCAGTACTTC	CASSLEERGAMREQYF
TRBV10-3	TRBJ2-2	NA	NA	TGTGCCATCAGTGACCCCAGGGTAAAGGGCACCGGGGAGCTGTTTTTT	CAISDPRVKGTGELFF
TRBV7-9	TRBJ2-1	NA	NA	TGTGCCAGCAGCTTCTTCTCACTGAGCTCCTACAATGAGCAGTTCTTC	CASSFFSLSSYNEQFF
TRBV20-1	TRBJ1-5	NA	few	TGCAGTGCTAGGGCGGGAGGTCAGCCCCAGCATTTT	CSARAGGQPQHF
TRBV12-3/TRBV12-4	TRBJ1-6	NA	NA	TGTGCCAGCAGTTTAAGAGCAAAATATAATTCACCCCTCCACTTT	CASSLRAKYNSPLHF
TRBV7-2	TRBJ2-7	NA	NA	TGTGCCAGCAGCCAGCGGCCCTTGGTCGAGCAGTACTTC	CASSQRPLVEQYF
TRBV5-6	TRBJ1-2	TRBD1	NA	TGTGCCAGCAGCGTTTTACGTCTGGGACAGGGGGCAAGGGGCTACACCTTC	CASSVLRLGQGARGYTF
TRBV6-5	TRBJ1-6	NA	NA	TGTGCCAGCAGCAGGGATTGGGATTCACCCCTCCACTTT	CASSRDWDSPLHF
TRBV5-1	TRBJ1-6	NA	NA	TGCGCCAGCAGCTTGGGGGGAATATCCTATAATTCACCCCTCCACTTT	CASSLGGISYNSPLHF
TRBV10-3	TRBJ1-1	NA	NA	TGTGCGTCTAGGGTGCAGGCTGGGGGTGAAGCTTTCTTT	CASRVQAGGEAFF
TRBV18	TRBJ1-5	NA	NA	TGTGCCAGCTCACCCGTCACGTTGAATCAGCCCCAGCATTTT	CASSPVTLNQPQHF
TRBV28	TRBJ2-7	TRBD2	NA	TGTGCCAGCAGTTTATCTAGCGGGGAACCCTACGAGCAGTACTTC	CASSLSSGEPYEQYF
TRBV7-3	TRBJ2-2	NA	NA	TGTGCCAGCAGCTTACGCACCCTGGGCGGCGGGGAGCTGTTTTTT	CASSLRTLGGGELFF
TRBV7-2	TRBJ1-6	NA	NA	TGTGCCAGCAGCTTAGAAGCGGCTCGCTATAATTCACCCCTCCACTTT	CASSLEAARYNSPLHF
TRBV3-1	TRBJ2-1	NA	NA	TGTGCCAGCAGCCATGCCCCAGGTGAGCAGTTCTTC	CASSHAPGEQFF
TRBV15	TRBJ2-7	NA	NA	TGTGCCACCAGCAGAGCCGAGGTATACGAGCAGTACTTC	CATSRAEVYEQYF
TRBV9	TRBJ2-1	NA	NA	TGTGCCAGCAGCCCGGAGACAGGATTGGAGTTCTTC	CASSPETGLEFF
TRBV5-4	TRBJ2-1	TRBD2	few	TGTGCCAGCAGCTCCGGGAGCGGGGGGGCCTACAATGAGCAGTTCTTC	CASSSGSGGAYNEQFF
TRBV6-2/TRBV6-3	TRBJ2-1	TRBD2	NA	TGTGCCAGCAGTCCTTCGCCGGGACTAGCATATGAGCAGTTCTTC	CASSPSPGLAYEQFF
TRBV27	TRBJ2-1	TRBD2	NA	TGTGCCAGCAGTTCAGGGGGGACTAGCGGGAGAAGGGGGGTCTTC	CASSSGGTSGRRGVF
TRBV29-1	TRBJ1-1	NA	NA	TGCAGCGTTCGGGCCCCAGGTATGAACACTGAAGCTTTCTTT	CSVRAPGMNTEAFF
TRBV7-3	TRBJ1-2	NA	NA	TGTGCCAGCAGCTGGCGAGGGGGTAGCTATGGCTACACCTTC	CASSWRGGSYGYTF
TRBV5-1	TRBJ2-3	NA	NA	TGCGCCAGCAGCTTCAGGTTGCGCGTCGGGAGCACAGATACGCAGTATTTT	CASSFRLRVGSTDTQYF
TRBV7-9	TRBJ1-5	NA	NA	TGTGCCAGCAGCTTAGCAGGTCGGGGGGCAGAGCCCCAGCATTTT	CASSLAGRGAEPQHF
TRBV3-1	TRBJ1-1	NA	NA	TGTGCCAGCAGCCAAGGGGGCGCTGGGGGGGGCACTGAAGCTTTCTTT	CASSQGGAGGGTEAFF
TRBV7-9	TRBJ2-6	NA	NA	TGTGCCAGCAGCCCTGCAATGGGTACTGGGGCCAACGTCCTGACTTTC	CASSPAMGTGANVLTF
TRBV5-1	TRBJ2-3	TRBD2	NA	TGCGCCAGCAGCTCCCTCCTTAAGAGCGGGGGGACAGATACGCAGTATTTT	CASSSLLKSGGTDTQYF
TRBV10-3	TRBJ1-1	NA	NA	TGTGCCATCAGTGAGTCAGCCCGCGGGGGGACTGAAGCTTTCTTT	CAISESARGGTEAFF
TRBV14	TRBJ1-1	NA	NA	TGTGCCAGCAGCCAGGCGCGGGACGCTGGAAAAGCTTTCTTT	CASSQARDAGKAFF
TRBV5-1	TRBJ2-1	NA	NA	TGCGCCAGCAGCTTGGGCCCCGGGAACCACAATGAGCAGTTCTTC	CASSLGPGNHNEQFF
TRBV12-3/TRBV12-4	TRBJ1-1	NA	NA	TGTGCCAGCAGTGCAGGTGGCCTAAGGGGTGAAGCTTTCTTT	CASSAGGLRGEAFF
TRBV7-3	TRBJ1-4	NA	NA	TGTGCCAGCAGCTTAACCCCGATGGGAAAACTGTTTTTT	CASSLTPMGKLFF
TRBV9	TRBJ2-2	NA	NA	TGTGCCAGCAGCGTAGCTGGACGCGCCGGGGAGCTGTTTTTT	CASSVAGRAGELFF
TRBV5-1	TRBJ2-5	TRBD1	NA	TGCGCCAGCAGCTACGGGACAGCACAAGAGACCCAGTACTTC	CASSYGTAQETQYF
TRBV5-6	TRBJ1-5	TRBD1	NA	TGTGCCAGCAGCCTAACCGGGACAGGGGTTCAGCCCCAGCATTTT	CASSLTGTGVQPQHF
TRBV19	TRBJ1-5	NA	NA	TGTGCCAGTAGAGTTAACACCCCGGGTTTTCCTCAGCCCCAGCATTTT	CASRVNTPGFPQPQHF
TRBV2	TRBJ1-5	NA	NA	TGTGCCAGCAGTGAAGATTTGAGTCAGCCCCAGCATTTT	CASSEDLSQPQHF
TRBV3-1	TRBJ2-2	NA	NA	TGTGCCAGCAGTCCTTCCTATCCCGGGGAGCTGTTTTTT	CASSPSYPGELFF
TRBV5-4	TRBJ2-7	NA	NA	TGTGCCAGCAGCCGAAATTCCTACGAGCAGTACTTC	CASSRNSYEQYF
TRBV29-1	TRBJ2-2	NA	NA	TGCAGCGTGCTAAGAGGGGGCACCGGGGAGCTGTTTTTT	CSVLRGGTGELFF